The subject of this entry is one T cell receptor beta chain. Data came from immunoSEQ multiplex PCR; TCRdb stores just in-frame clones and leaves some out. This table holds 70,000 or so clones, 95% to 98% found once. This specimen belongs to a study of technical replicates of blood from several donors. Germline CDR1 and CDR2: MNHEY and SVGAGI. This CDR3 region has 14 residues. Trimming took 1 base from V and 6 from J, leaving 9 bases between them. This clonotype was sampled from a human donor in good health. The rearrangement links TRBV6-5 to TRBJ1-4; D not resolved. Sequenced sample: T cells isolated from PBMCs. CDR3 residues: CASSYLPQDEKLFF. CDR3 DNA sequence: TGTGCCAGCAGTTACTTGCCCCAGGATGAAAAACTGTTTTTT.